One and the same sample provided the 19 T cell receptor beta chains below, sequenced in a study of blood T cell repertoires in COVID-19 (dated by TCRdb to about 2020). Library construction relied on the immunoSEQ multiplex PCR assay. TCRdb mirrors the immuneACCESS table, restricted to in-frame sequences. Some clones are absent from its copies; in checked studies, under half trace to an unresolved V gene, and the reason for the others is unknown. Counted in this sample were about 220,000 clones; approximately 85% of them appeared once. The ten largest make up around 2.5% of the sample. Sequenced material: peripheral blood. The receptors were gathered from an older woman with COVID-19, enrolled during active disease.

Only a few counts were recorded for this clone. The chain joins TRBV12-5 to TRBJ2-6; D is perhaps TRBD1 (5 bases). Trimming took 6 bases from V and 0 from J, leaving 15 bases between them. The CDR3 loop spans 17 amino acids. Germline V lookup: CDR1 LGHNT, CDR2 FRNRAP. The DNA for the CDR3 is TGTGCTAGTGGGGTTGACAGATTTTTCTCTGGGGCCAACGTCCTGACTTTC. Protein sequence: CASGVDRFFSGANVLTF.

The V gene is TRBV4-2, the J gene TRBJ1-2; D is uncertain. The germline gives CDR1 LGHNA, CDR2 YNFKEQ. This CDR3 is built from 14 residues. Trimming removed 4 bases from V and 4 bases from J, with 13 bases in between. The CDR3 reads CASSRSWVGYGYTF. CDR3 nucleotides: TGTGCCAGCAGCCGGAGTTGGGTGGGCTATGGCTACACCTTC.

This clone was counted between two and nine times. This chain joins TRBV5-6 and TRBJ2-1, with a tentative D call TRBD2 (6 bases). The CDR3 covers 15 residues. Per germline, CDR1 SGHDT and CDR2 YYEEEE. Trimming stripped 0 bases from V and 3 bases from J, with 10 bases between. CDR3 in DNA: TGTGCCAGCAGCTTGGGACGGGGGTTCTACAATGAGCAGTTCTTC. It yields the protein CASSLGRGFYNEQFF. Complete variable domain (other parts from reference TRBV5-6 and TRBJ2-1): DAGVTQSPTHLIKTRGQQVTLRCSPKSGHDTVSWYQQALGQGPQFIFQYYEEEERQRGNFPDRFSGHQFPNYSSELNVNALLLGDSALYLCASSLGRGFYNEQFFGPGTRLTVL.

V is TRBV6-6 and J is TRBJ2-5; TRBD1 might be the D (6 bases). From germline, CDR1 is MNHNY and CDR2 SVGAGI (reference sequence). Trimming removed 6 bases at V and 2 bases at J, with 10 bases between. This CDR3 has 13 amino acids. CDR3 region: CASSPQGQETQYF. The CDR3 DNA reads TGTGCCAGCAGCCCACAGGGTCAAGAGACCCAGTACTTC.

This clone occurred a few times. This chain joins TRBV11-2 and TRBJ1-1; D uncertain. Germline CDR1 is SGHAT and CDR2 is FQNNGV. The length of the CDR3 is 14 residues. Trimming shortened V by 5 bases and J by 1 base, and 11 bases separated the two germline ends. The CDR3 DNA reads TGTGCCAGCAGCCTCAGGCCAGGGAACACTGAAGCTTTCTTT. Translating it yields CASSLRPGNTEAFF. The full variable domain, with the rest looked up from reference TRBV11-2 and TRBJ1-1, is EAGVAQSPRYKIIEKRQSVAFWCNPISGHATLYWYQQILGQGPKLLIQFQNNGVVDDSQLPKDRFSAERLKGVDSTLKIQPAKLEDSAVYLCASSLRPGNTEAFFGQGTRLTVV.

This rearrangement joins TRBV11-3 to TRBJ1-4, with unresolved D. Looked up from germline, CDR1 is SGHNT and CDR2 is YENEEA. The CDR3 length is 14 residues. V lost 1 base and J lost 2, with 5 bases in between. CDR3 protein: CASSLGGTNEKLFF. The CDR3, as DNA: TGTGCCAGCAGCTTAGGCGGTACTAATGAAAAACTGTTTTTT.

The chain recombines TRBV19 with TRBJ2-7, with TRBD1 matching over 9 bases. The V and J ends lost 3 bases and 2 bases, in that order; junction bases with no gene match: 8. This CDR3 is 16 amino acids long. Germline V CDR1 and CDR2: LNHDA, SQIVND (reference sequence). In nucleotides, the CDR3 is TGTGCCAGTAGTATTATCCCGGGACAGGGCACCTACGAGCAGTACTTC. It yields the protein CASSIIPGQGTYEQYF.

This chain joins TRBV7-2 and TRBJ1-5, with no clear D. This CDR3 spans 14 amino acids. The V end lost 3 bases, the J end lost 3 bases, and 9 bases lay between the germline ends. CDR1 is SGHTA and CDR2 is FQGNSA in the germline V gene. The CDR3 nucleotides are TGTGCCAGCAGCTTCACAGCTAACAATCAGCCCCAGCATTTT. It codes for CASSFTANNQPQHF.

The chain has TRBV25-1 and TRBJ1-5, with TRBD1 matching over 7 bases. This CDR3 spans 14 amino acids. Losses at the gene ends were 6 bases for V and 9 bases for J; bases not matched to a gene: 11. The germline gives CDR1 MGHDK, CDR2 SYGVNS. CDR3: CASSPRGDARPQHF. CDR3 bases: TGTGCCAGCAGCCCCAGGGGGGATGCGCGGCCCCAGCATTTT.

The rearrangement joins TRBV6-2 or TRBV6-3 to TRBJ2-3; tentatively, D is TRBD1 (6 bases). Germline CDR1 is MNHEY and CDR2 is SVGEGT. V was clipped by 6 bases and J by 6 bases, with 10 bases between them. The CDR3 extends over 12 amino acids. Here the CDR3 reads CASSDRRDTQYF. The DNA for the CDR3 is TGTGCCAGCAGCGACAGGAGGGATACGCAGTATTTT.

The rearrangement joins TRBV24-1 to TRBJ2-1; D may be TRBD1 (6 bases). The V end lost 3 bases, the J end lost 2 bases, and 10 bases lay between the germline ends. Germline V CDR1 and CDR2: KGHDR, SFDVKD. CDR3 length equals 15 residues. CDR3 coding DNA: TGTGCCACCAGTGATCCGCGGACAGCCTACAATGAGCAGTTCTTC. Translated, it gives CATSDPRTAYNEQFF.

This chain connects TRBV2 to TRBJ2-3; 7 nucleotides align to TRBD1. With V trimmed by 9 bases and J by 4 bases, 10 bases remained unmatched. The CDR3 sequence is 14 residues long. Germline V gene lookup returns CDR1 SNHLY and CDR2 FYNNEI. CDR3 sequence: CASGRDRASDTQYF. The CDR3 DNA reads TGTGCCAGTGGCCGCGACAGGGCTTCAGATACGCAGTATTTT. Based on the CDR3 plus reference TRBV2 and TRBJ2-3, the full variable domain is EPEVTQTPSHQVTQMGQEVILRCVPISNHLYFYWYRQILGQKVEFLVSFYNNEISEKSEIFDDQFSVERPDGSNFTLKIRSTKLEDSAMYFCASGRDRASDTQYFGPGTRLTVL.

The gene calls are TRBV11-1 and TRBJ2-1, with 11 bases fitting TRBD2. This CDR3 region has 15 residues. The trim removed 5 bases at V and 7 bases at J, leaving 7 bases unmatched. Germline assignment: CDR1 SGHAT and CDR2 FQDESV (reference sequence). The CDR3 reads CASSQGTSGLNEQFF. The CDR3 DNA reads TGTGCCAGCAGCCAAGGGACTAGCGGACTAAATGAGCAGTTCTTC.

The CDR3 loop is CASSLPQGEEKLFF. CDR3 DNA: TGTGCCAGCAGCTTACCACAGGGTGAGGAAAAACTGTTTTTT. The chain combines TRBV5-6 with TRBJ1-4; D may be TRBD1 (6 bases). Trimming took off 2 bases at V and 8 bases at J, with 13 bases between the two ends. The CDR3 loop spans 14 amino acids. From germline, CDR1 is SGHDT and CDR2 YYEEEE.

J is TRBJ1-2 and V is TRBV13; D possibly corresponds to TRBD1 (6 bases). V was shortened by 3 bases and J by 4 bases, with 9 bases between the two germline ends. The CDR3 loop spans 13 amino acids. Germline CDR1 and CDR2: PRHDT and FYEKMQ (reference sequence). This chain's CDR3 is CASSLGAPYGYTF. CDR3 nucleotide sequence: TGTGCCAGCAGCTTGGGGGCGCCCTATGGCTACACCTTC.

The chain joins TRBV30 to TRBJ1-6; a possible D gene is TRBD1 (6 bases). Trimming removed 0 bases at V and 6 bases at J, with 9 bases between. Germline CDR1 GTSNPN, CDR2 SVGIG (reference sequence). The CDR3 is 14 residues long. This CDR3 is CAWSVLQGNSPLHF. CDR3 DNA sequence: TGTGCCTGGAGTGTACTACAGGGTAATTCACCCCTCCACTTT.

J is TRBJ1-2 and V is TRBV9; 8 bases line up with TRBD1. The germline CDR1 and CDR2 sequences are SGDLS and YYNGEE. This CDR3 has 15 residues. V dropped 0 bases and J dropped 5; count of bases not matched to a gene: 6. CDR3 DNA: TGTGCCAGCAGCGTAGCCCCCGACAGGGGATATGGCTACACCTTC. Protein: CASSVAPDRGYGYTF.

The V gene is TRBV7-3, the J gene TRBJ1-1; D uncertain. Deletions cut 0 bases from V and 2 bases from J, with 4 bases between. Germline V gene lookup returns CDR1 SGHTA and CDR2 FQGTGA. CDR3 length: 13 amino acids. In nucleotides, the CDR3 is TGTGCCAGCAGCTTAACGACTAACACTGAAGCTTTCTTT. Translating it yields CASSLTTNTEAFF.

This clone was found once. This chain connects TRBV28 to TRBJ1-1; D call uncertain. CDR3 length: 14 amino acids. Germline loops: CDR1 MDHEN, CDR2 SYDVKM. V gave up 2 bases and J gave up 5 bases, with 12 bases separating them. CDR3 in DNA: TGTGCCAGCAGTTTAGGGTTAAGAGGGACTGAAGCTTTCTTT. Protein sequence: CASSLGLRGTEAFF. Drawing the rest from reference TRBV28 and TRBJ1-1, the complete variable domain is DVKVTQSSRYLVKRTGEKVFLECVQDMDHENMFWYRQDPGLGLRLIYFSYDVKMKEKGDIPEGYSVSREKKERFSLILESASTNQTSMYLCASSLGLRGTEAFFGQGTRLTVV.